These T cell receptor beta chains were read from a single sample in a study of T cells in Graves' hyperthyroidism and ophthalmopathy. A single record per CDR3 protein comes from TCRdb applying MiXCR to the multiplex PCR reads. In the table there are under 300,000 distinct CDR3 sequences, roughly 13% of which are singletons. Material: blood. The receptors were sampled from a woman aged 40 to 50 with Graves' hyperthyroidism. The CDR3 runs from the conserved cysteine through the conserved F or W. Fields, in order: J gene, V gene, D gene, clone size, CDR3 protein, CDR3 DNA. D genes are given only for firm matches. Clone size is given for some rows only: seen once, a few or many times, or a class if the clone is expanded.

TRBJ2-5	TRBV20-1	.	many	CSAREVAVRQTQYF	TGCAGTGCTAGAGAGGTGGCTGTTCGACAGACCCAGTACTTC
TRBJ2-7	TRBV28	.	many	CASSLWKKANEQYF	TGTGCCAGCAGTTTATGGAAAAAAGCGAACGAGCAGTACTTC
TRBJ1-5	TRBV2	.	many	CASSGIGINQPQHF	TGTGCCAGCAGTGGCATAGGGATCAATCAGCCCCAGCATTTT
TRBJ2-7	TRBV11-2	.	many	CASSNRAKGSYEQYF	TGTGCCAGCAGCAACCGGGCCAAGGGCTCCTACGAGCAGTACTTC
TRBJ2-7	TRBV20-1	.	.	CSARERTVAYEQYF	TGCAGTGCTAGAGAGAGGACAGTGGCCTACGAGCAGTACTTC
TRBJ1-5	TRBV6-1	.	many	CASGQGSNQPQHF	TGTGCCAGCGGGCAGGGAAGCAATCAGCCCCAGCATTTT
TRBJ2-7	TRBV24-1	.	few	CATSDGDGEQYF	TGTGCCACCTCGGACGGGGACGGCGAGCAGTACTTC
TRBJ1-1	TRBV10-3	.	.	CASRGHQNTEAFF	TGTGCCAGCAGGGGACACCAGAACACTGAAGCTTTCTTT
TRBJ2-3	TRBV30	TRBD1	few	CACTTGAPDTQYF	TGTGCCTGTACGACAGGGGCCCCAGATACGCAGTATTTT
TRBJ1-5	TRBV7-9	TRBD1	many	CASSLSGQGNQPQHF	TGTGCCAGCAGCCTTTCCGGACAGGGTAATCAGCCCCAGCATTTT
TRBJ2-1	TRBV20-1	.	few	CSTPRVPRTTDEQFF	TGCAGTACCCCAAGGGTCCCCCGGACCACGGATGAGCAGTTCTTC
TRBJ2-1	TRBV5-1	TRBD2	many	CASSPFLAGDYNEQFF	TGCGCCAGCAGCCCATTCCTAGCGGGAGACTACAATGAGCAGTTCTTC
TRBJ2-2	TRBV7-6	.	.	CASRKDWNTGELFF	TGTGCCAGCAGGAAGGACTGGAACACCGGGGAGCTGTTTTTT
TRBJ2-1	TRBV28	.	many	CASSFPGTYNEQFF	TGTGCCAGCAGTTTCCCCGGGACCTACAATGAGCAGTTCTTC
TRBJ1-5	TRBV20-1	.	many	CSAGSGQGNQPQHF	TGCAGTGCTGGCTCGGGGCAGGGCAATCAGCCCCAGCATTTT
TRBJ2-7	TRBV27	.	many	CASKWGYEQYF	TGTGCCAGCAAGTGGGGATACGAGCAGTACTTC
TRBJ1-3	TRBV28	.	many	CASSFDRSSGNTIYF	TGTGCCAGCAGTTTCGACAGGAGCTCTGGAAACACCATATATTTT
TRBJ2-5	TRBV2	.	many	CASSATFRETQYF	TGTGCCAGCAGCGCGACTTTCAGGGAGACCCAGTACTTC
TRBJ2-7	TRBV4-1	.	.	CASSQVVSYEQYF	TGCGCCAGCAGCCAAGTTGTGTCCTACGAGCAGTACTTC
TRBJ2-6	TRBV15	.	.	CATSRHPSGANVLTF	TGTGCCACCAGCAGACACCCCTCTGGGGCCAACGTCCTGACTTTC
TRBJ1-1	TRBV5-5	.	many	CASTTGRKMNTEAFF	TGTGCCAGCACCACCGGAAGGAAAATGAACACTGAAGCTTTCTTT
TRBJ1-3	TRBV30	.	few	CAWSVGGNTIYF	TGTGCCTGGAGTGTAGGAGGAAACACCATATATTTT
TRBJ2-7	TRBV27	TRBD2	.	CASSSGLAHEQYF	TGTGCCAGCAGTTCCGGACTAGCCCACGAGCAGTACTTC
TRBJ2-3	TRBV20-1	TRBD2	many	CSASLGTSGSRDTQYF	TGCAGTGCTAGTCTCGGGACTAGCGGGAGCCGGGATACGCAGTATTTT
TRBJ1-1	TRBV20-1	.	many	CSARVTGRGAFF	TGCAGTGCTAGAGTTACGGGCAGGGGCGCTTTCTTT
TRBJ2-3	TRBV2	.	many	CASSSRTDTQYF	TGTGCCAGCAGTTCGCGCACAGATACGCAGTATTTT
TRBJ1-1	TRBV2	TRBD1	many	CASIWTGNTEAFF	TGTGCCAGCATCTGGACAGGGAACACTGAAGCTTTCTTT
TRBJ2-2	TRBV4-1	.	.	CASSQSGIAGELFF	TGCGCCAGCAGCCAATCCGGGATTGCCGGGGAGCTGTTTTTT
TRBJ2-2	TRBV4-1	TRBD1	.	CASSLHRDRGQLGELFF	TGCGCCAGCAGCCTTCACCGGGACAGGGGGCAATTGGGGGAGCTGTTTTTT
TRBJ1-1	TRBV6-1	TRBD1	.	CASSRRDSNTEAFF	TGTGCCAGCAGCCGTCGGGACAGTAACACTGAAGCTTTCTTT
TRBJ2-3	TRBV2	.	many	CASSEGGLGSTDTQYF	TGTGCCAGCAGTGAAGGGGGCCTAGGAAGCACAGATACGCAGTATTTT
TRBJ2-7	TRBV11-2	.	few	CASSFRGPYEQYF	TGTGCCAGCAGCTTCCGGGGTCCTTACGAGCAGTACTTC
TRBJ2-7	TRBV9	TRBD2	many	CASSSPLAGGANEQYF	TGTGCCAGCAGCTCTCCGCTAGCGGGAGGAGCCAACGAGCAGTACTTC
TRBJ1-4	TRBV5-5	TRBD1	many	CASSRDRRGKLFF	TGTGCCAGCAGCCGGGACAGGAGGGGAAAACTGTTTTTT
TRBJ2-1	TRBV30	TRBD2	.	CAWEGLAGSSYNEQFF	TGTGCCTGGGAGGGACTAGCGGGTAGCTCCTACAATGAGCAGTTCTTC
TRBJ2-7	TRBV28	.	many	CASTRSRQGRNEQYF	TGTGCCAGCACCCGATCAAGGCAGGGGAGGAACGAGCAGTACTTC
TRBJ2-2	TRBV29-1	TRBD2	.	CSVDLGLAGGTPNTGELFF	TGCAGCGTTGACTTGGGACTAGCGGGGGGGACCCCAAACACCGGGGAGCTGTTTTTT
TRBJ2-7	TRBV30	TRBD1	.	CAWSVPGYRGQHEQYF	TGTGCCTGGAGTGTCCCCGGGTACAGGGGGCAACACGAGCAGTACTTC
TRBJ2-5	TRBV28	TRBD1	many	CASAFPTGESRETQYF	TGTGCCAGCGCCTTTCCGACAGGGGAATCCCGAGAGACCCAGTACTTC
TRBJ2-5	TRBV5-1	.	few	CASSLEEGAKTQYF	TGCGCCAGCAGCTTGGAGGAGGGGGCCAAGACCCAGTACTTC
TRBJ1-5	TRBV27	.	many	CASSLRESQPQHF	TGTGCCAGCAGTTTACGTGAGAGTCAGCCCCAGCATTTT
TRBJ1-4	TRBV6-1	.	many	CASSRGEEKLFF	TGTGCCAGCAGTAGGGGTGAAGAAAAACTGTTTTTT
TRBJ2-3	TRBV20-1	TRBD1	.	CSARQQGAGTDTQYF	TGCAGTGCTAGACAACAGGGGGCAGGCACAGATACGCAGTATTTT